One and the same sample provided the 17 T cell receptor beta chains below, sequenced in a study of T cells in Graves' hyperthyroidism and ophthalmopathy. Authors of the study amplified TCR beta CDR3 regions from RNA transcripts. The TCR CDR3 was amplified in a first-round RT-PCR using the HTBI primer set. TCRdb called the multiplex PCR reads again in MiXCR, with one record for every CDR3 protein. The sample carries hundreds of thousands of distinct CDR3 sequences, around 15% recorded once. Sequencing was carried out using blood. Every receptor here comes from a woman between 40 and 55 years old with Graves' ophthalmopathy.

This clonotype was seen many times. The chain employs TRBV7-9 and TRBJ2-1, with 11 nucleotides matching TRBD2. Germline V gene lookup returns CDR1 SEHNR and CDR2 FQNEAQ (reference sequence). The CDR3 runs 16 residues. Trimming at V came to 5 bases and at J to 4 bases, leaving 7 bases not matched to a gene. The CDR3 sequence is CASSPSGTSGYNEQFF. CDR3 nucleotides: TGTGCCAGCAGCCCCTCCGGGACTAGCGGTTACAATGAGCAGTTCTTC.

Of note for this clonotype: One junction end does not reproduce the germline sequence, and a read error may be involved. V usage is TRBV19 and J usage is TRBJ1-5, with D unresolved. The CDR3 is 15 amino acids. Germline CDR1 LNHDA, CDR2 SQIVND (reference sequence). CDR3 nucleotide sequence: TGTGCCACTAGTTCCGAAGTACCAGGAGGTCAGCCCCAGCATTTT. This sequence encodes CATSSEVPGGQPQHF.

The CDR3 DNA follows: TGTGCCAGCAGGGGACAGGGACGCACAGATACGCAGTATTTT. This gives the protein CASRGQGRTDTQYF. This chain joins TRBV6-1 and TRBJ2-3; 9 bases match TRBD1. This CDR3 comprises 14 residues. After removal of 6 bases from V and 1 base from J, the junction contained 2 bases not matched to a gene. The germline CDR1 and CDR2 sequences are MNHNS and SASEGT.

This clonotype came up many times. The chain is built from TRBV28 and TRBJ1-2; a possible D gene is TRBD1 (5 bases). Looked up from germline, CDR1 is MDHEN and CDR2 is SYDVKM. Trimming pared 4 bases from V and 2 bases from J, leaving 17 bases between. This CDR3 spans 16 amino acids. The DNA of the CDR3 is TGTGCCAGCAGTTCCCCCGTGGGCAGGGAGAACTATGGCTACACCTTC. This gives the protein CASSSPVGRENYGYTF.

This clonotype was counted only a few times. The chain couples TRBV6-2 or TRBV6-3 to TRBJ2-5, with D unresolved. Trimming took off 3 bases at V and 5 bases at J, with 7 bases between the two ends. The CDR3 has 12 residues. Germline V gene sequence: CDR1 MNHEY, CDR2 SVGEGT. CDR3 sequence: CASSYGWETQYF. The CDR3 region has the DNA TGTGCCAGCAGTTATGGTTGGGAGACCCAGTACTTC.

A few counts support this clonotype. The chain carries TRBV27 and TRBJ1-4; D unresolved. Trimming left V 6 bases short and J 4 bases short, with 15 bases between. The CDR3 has 15 amino acids. Germline CDR1 reads MNHEY; CDR2 reads SMNVEV (reference sequence). CDR3: CASRPSGGFNEKLFF. As DNA, the CDR3 is TGTGCCAGCAGGCCAAGCGGAGGCTTTAATGAAAAACTGTTTTTT.

This clonotype was observed many times. V gene TRBV10-3 combines with J gene TRBJ2-2, with D unresolved. There are 12 residues in the CDR3. V gave up 3 bases and J gave up 7 bases, with 6 bases separating them. The germline V gene encodes CDR1 ENHRY and CDR2 SYGVKD. This CDR3 reads CAISDGDGELFF. The CDR3 nucleotides read TGTGCCATCAGTGATGGGGACGGGGAGCTGTTTTTT.

Only a few counts were recorded for this clonotype. The V call is TRBV5-1, the J call TRBJ2-3, with 8 bases identical to TRBD1. This CDR3 is built from 15 residues. Germline-derived CDR1 and CDR2 are SGHRS and YFSETQ. Unmatched junction bases numbered 4, after V lost 2 bases and J lost 2 bases. The CDR3 DNA reads TGCGCCAGCAGCTTTCAGGGGGCTGACACAGATACGCAGTATTTT. It translates to CASSFQGADTDTQYF.

This clonotype showed up many times. This chain connects TRBV15 to TRBJ1-5; TRBD1 is a possible D gene (5 bases). The length of the CDR3 is 14 residues. Deletions cut 9 bases from V and 0 bases from J, with 12 bases between. Germline loops: CDR1 LNHNV, CDR2 YYDKDF (reference sequence). CDR3 protein: CATGDSNSNQPQHF. The CDR3 bases are TGTGCCACAGGGGACTCAAATAGCAATCAGCCCCAGCATTTT.

The rearrangement links TRBV2 to TRBJ2-7; TRBD1 is a possible D gene (6 bases). This CDR3 has 14 amino acids. CDR1 is SNHLY, CDR2 FYNNEI, per germline. V gave up 4 bases and J gave up 7 bases, with 17 bases separating them. CDR3 residues: CASSGTGTPDEQYF. The CDR3 DNA reads TGTGCCAGCAGTGGGACCGGGACACCCGATGAGCAGTACTTC.

J is TRBJ2-1 and V is TRBV7-2; the match to TRBD2 covers 7 bases. V shed 4 bases, J shed 10 bases, and the junction held 10 bases outside the gene matches. CDR1 and CDR2 (germline): SGHTA, FQGNSA. CDR3 size: 14 residues. In nucleotides, the CDR3 is TGTGCCAGCAGCTCCAGCGGGATAGGATGGGAGCAGTTCTTC. It encodes CASSSSGIGWEQFF.

The genes are TRBV15 and TRBJ2-5; 8 bases fit TRBD2. There are 16 residues in the CDR3. CDR1 is LNHNV, CDR2 YYDKDF, per germline (reference sequence). The J segment lost 2 bases and the V segment lost 5 bases, leaving 10 bases of the junction unmatched. CDR3 sequence reads: CATSDGVLAAQETQYF. The CDR3 coding sequence is TGTGCCACCAGCGACGGGGTACTAGCGGCACAAGAGACCCAGTACTTC. Filled out from reference TRBV15 and TRBJ2-5, the complete variable domain reads DAMVIQNPRYQVTQFGKPVTLSCSQTLNHNVMYWYQQKSSQAPKLLFHYYDKDFNNEADTPDNFQSRRPNTSFCFLDIRSPGLGDTAMYLCATSDGVLAAQETQYFGPGTRLLVL.

Many counts were recorded for this clonotype. This chain uses TRBV10-3 with TRBJ1-1; possibly TRBD1 for D (5 bases). V was trimmed by 4 bases and J by 6 bases, leaving 12 bases between them. The CDR3 runs 13 residues. Germline V gene lookup returns CDR1 ENHRY and CDR2 SYGVKD. The CDR3: CAISVRQGPEAFF. The DNA of the CDR3 is TGTGCCATCAGTGTCCGGCAGGGACCTGAAGCTTTCTTT.

The V and J genes are TRBV7-9 and TRBJ2-7; D uncertain. This CDR3 has 13 residues. From germline, CDR1 is SEHNR and CDR2 FQNEAQ (reference sequence). Trimming removed 1 base from V and 6 bases from J, with 10 bases in between. CDR3 residues: CASSLVGVSEQYF. The CDR3 DNA sequence: TGTGCCAGCAGCTTAGTAGGAGTCTCCGAGCAGTACTTC.

Only a few counts were recorded for this clonotype. The rearrangement joins TRBV24-1 to TRBJ2-1; perhaps TRBD1 as D (5 bases). CDR1 and CDR2 from the germline V gene are KGHDR and SFDVKD. Trimming removed 4 bases from V and 4 bases from J, with 10 bases in between. The CDR3 has 14 residues. The CDR3 nucleotides read TGTGCCACCAGTGAAGGGGAAAATTACAATGAGCAGTTCTTC. Amino acids: CATSEGENYNEQFF.

This clonotype was found many times. This rearrangement joins TRBV3-1 to TRBJ2-1; D might be TRBD2 (6 bases). This CDR3 region has 15 residues. Looked up from germline, CDR1 is LGHDT and CDR2 is YNNKEL (reference sequence). V dropped 0 bases and J dropped 6 bases, with 12 bases sitting between them. In nucleotides, the CDR3 is TGTGCCAGCAGCCAAGATAGCCTAGCGCCCAATGAGCAGTTCTTC. Amino acid sequence: CASSQDSLAPNEQFF.

This clonotype has a count of ten or more. The rearrangement uses TRBV28 and TRBJ2-7, with a possible D match to TRBD2 (5 bases). The length of the CDR3 is 14 residues. V shed 6 bases and J shed 2 bases, with 14 bases lying between them. CDR1 and CDR2 (germline): MDHEN, SYDVKM. The CDR3 region has the DNA TGTGCCAGCAGACCAGGACTTAAGACCTACGAGCAGTACTTC. It specifies CASRPGLKTYEQYF.